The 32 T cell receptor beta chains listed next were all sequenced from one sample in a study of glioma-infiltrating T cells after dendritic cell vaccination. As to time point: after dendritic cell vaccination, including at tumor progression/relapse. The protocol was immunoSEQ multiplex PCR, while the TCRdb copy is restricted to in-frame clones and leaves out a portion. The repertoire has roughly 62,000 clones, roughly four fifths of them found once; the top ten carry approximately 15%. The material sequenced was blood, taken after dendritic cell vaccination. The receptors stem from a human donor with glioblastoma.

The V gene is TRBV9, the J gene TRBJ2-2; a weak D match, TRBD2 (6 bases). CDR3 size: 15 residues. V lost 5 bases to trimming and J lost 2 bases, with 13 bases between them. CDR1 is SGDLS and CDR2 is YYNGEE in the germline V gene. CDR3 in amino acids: CASSPQTSNTGELFF. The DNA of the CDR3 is TGTGCCAGCAGTCCCCAGACTAGTAACACCGGGGAGCTGTTTTTT.

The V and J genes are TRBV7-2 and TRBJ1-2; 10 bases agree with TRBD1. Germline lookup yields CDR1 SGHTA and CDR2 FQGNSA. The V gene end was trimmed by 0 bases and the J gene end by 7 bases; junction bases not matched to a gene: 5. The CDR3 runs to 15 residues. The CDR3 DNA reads TGTGCCAGCAGCTTAGCGGGGACAGGGGTTATTGGCTACACCTTC. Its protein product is CASSLAGTGVIGYTF.

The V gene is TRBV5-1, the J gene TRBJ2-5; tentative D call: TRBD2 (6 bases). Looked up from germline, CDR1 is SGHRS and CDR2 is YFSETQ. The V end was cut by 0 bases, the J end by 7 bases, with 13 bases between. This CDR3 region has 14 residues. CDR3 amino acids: CASSLAGLTGTQYF. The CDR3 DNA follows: TGCGCCAGCAGCTTGGCGGGACTCACGGGGACCCAGTACTTC.

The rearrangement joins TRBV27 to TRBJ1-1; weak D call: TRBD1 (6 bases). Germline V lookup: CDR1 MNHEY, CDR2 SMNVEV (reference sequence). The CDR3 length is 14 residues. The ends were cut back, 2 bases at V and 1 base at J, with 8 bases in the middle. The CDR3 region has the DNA TGTGCCAGCAGTTTAGTCAGGGGGAACACTGAAGCTTTCTTT. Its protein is CASSLVRGNTEAFF.

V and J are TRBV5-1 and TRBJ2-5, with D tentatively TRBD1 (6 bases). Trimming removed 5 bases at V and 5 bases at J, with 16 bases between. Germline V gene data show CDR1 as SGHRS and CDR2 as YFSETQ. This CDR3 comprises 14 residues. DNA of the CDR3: TGCGCCAGCAGGCTACAGGGCGCTGGGGAGACCCAGTACTTC. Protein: CASRLQGAGETQYF.

For the CDR3, the DNA is TGTGCCAGCAGCCGGGGGGAAGGCACAGATACGCAGTATTTT. It codes for CASSRGEGTDTQYF. The chain uses TRBV7-2 and TRBJ2-3; 7 bases are a match to TRBD2. The germline gives CDR1 SGHTA, CDR2 FQGNSA. Trimming at V came to 5 bases and at J to 1 base, leaving 3 bases not matched to a gene. CDR3 length: 14 residues. The variable domain in full, with the rest retrieved from reference TRBV7-2 and TRBJ2-3, is GAGVSQSPSNKVTEKGKDVELRCDPISGHTALYWYRQSLGQGLEFLIYFQGNSAPDKSGLPSDRFSAERTGGSVSTLTIQRTQQEDSAVYLCASSRGEGTDTQYFGPGTRLTVL.

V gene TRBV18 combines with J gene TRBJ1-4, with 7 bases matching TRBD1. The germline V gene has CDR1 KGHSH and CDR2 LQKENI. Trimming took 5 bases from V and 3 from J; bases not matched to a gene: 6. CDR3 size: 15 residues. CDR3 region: CASSLAGTANEKLFF. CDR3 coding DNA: TGTGCCAGCTCATTAGCCGGGACAGCTAATGAAAAACTGTTTTTT.

The CDR3 DNA sequence: TGTGCCAGCAGCTTAACCCCTAACCGGGAGCTGTTTTTT. It yields the protein CASSLTPNRELFF. The genes are TRBV7-2 and TRBJ2-2; unclear D gene. Trimming shortened V by 2 bases and J by 9 bases, and 10 bases separated the two germline ends. The CDR3 totals 13 residues. Germline assignment: CDR1 SGHTA and CDR2 FQGNSA.

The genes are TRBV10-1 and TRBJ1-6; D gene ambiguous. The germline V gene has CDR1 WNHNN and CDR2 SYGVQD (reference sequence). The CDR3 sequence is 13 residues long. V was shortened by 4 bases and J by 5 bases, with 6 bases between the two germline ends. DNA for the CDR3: TGCGCCAGCAGTGCCTCAGATAATTCACCCCTCCACTTT. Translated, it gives CASSASDNSPLHF.

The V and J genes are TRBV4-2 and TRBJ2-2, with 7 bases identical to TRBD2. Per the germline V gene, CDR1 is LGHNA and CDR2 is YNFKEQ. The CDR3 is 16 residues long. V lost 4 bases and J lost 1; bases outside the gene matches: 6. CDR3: CASSLLGGRNTGELFF. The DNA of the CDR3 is TGTGCCAGCAGCCTCTTGGGGGGGAGGAACACCGGGGAGCTGTTTTTT.

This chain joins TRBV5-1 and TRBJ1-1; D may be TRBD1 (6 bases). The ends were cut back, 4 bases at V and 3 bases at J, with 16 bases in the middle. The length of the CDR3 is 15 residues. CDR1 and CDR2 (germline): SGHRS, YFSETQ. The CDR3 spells CASSPGAGADTEAFF. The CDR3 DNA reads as TGCGCCAGCAGCCCCGGGGCGGGGGCGGACACTGAAGCTTTCTTT.

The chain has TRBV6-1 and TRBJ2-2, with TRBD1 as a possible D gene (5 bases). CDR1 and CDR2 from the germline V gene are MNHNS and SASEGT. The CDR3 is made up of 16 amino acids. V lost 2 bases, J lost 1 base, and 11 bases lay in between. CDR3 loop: CASSEMIGQNTGELFF. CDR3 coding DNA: TGTGCCAGCAGTGAAATGATTGGACAGAACACCGGGGAGCTGTTTTTT.

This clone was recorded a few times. As DNA, the CDR3 is TGTGCCAGCAGCCTCAGGATGGGGGGACAGGGAGGCTACACCTTC. It yields the protein CASSLRMGGQGGYTF. The rearrangement uses TRBV7-2 and TRBJ1-2; TRBD1 matches 9 bases. The CDR3 is 15 residues long. Germline V lookup: CDR1 SGHTA, CDR2 FQGNSA. V shed 5 bases and J 8 bases; nucleotides not matched to a gene: 12.

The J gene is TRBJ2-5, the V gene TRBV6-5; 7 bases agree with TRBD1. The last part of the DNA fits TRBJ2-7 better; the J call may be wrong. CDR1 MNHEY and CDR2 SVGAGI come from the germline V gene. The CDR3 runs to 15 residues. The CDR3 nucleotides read TGTGCCAGCAGTCGCCCCGGGACAGCACGTTACGAGCAGTACTTC. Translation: CASSRPGTARYEQYF.

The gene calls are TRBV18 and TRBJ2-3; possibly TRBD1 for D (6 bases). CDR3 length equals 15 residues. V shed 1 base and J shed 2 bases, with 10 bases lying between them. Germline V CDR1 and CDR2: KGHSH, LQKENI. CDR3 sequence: CASSPLQGITDTQYF. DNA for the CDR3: TGTGCCAGCTCACCACTCCAGGGGATCACAGATACGCAGTATTTT.

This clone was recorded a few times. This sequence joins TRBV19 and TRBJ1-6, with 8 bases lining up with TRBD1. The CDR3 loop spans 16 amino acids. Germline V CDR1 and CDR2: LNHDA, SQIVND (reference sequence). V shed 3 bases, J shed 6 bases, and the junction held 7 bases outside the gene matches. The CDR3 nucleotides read TGTGCCAGTAGTATCGGGACAGGCCTAAGTAATTCACCCCTCCACTTT. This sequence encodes CASSIGTGLSNSPLHF.

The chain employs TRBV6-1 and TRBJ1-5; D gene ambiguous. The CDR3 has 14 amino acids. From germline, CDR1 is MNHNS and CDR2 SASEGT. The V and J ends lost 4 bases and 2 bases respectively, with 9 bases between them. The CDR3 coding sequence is TGTGCCAGCAGTGTCCTCCCCGGCAATCAGCCCCAGCATTTT. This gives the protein CASSVLPGNQPQHF.

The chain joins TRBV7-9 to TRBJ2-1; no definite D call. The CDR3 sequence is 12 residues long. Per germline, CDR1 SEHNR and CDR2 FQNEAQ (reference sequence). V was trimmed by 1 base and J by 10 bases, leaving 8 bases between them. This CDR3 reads CASSLVLAEQFF. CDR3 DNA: TGTGCCAGCAGCTTAGTTCTGGCAGAGCAGTTCTTC.

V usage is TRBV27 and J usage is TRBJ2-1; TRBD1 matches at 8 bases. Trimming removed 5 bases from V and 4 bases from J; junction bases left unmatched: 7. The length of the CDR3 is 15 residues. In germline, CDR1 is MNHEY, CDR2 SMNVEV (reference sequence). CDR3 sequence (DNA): TGTGCCAGCAGTCGGACAGGGCCGACTTACAATGAGCAGTTCTTC. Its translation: CASSRTGPTYNEQFF.

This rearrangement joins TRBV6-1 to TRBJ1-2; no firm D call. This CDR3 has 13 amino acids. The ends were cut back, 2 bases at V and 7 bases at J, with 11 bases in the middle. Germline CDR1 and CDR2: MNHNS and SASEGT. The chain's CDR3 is CASSELGRSGYTF. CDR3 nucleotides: TGTGCCAGCAGTGAACTAGGAAGAAGTGGCTACACCTTC.

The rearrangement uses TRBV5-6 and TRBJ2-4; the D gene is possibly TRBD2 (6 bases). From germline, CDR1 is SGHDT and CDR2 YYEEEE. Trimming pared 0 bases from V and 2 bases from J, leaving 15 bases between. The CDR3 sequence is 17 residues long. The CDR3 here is CASSLGGTAPSKNIQYF. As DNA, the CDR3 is TGTGCCAGCAGCTTGGGGGGGACTGCGCCTTCCAAAAACATTCAGTACTTC.

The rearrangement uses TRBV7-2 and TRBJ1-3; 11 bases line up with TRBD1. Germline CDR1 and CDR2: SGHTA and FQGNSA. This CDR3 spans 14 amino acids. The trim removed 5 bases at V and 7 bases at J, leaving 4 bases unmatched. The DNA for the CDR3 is TGTGCCAGCAGCCTGGACAGGGGGCTCAACACCATATATTTT. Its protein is CASSLDRGLNTIYF.

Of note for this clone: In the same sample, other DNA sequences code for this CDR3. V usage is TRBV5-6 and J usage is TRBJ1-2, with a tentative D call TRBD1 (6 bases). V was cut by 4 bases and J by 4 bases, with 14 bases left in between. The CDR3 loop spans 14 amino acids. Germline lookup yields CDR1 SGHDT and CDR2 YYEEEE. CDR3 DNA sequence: TGTGCCAGCAGCCAAGGACAGAACCCCTATGGCTACACCTTC. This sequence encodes CASSQGQNPYGYTF.

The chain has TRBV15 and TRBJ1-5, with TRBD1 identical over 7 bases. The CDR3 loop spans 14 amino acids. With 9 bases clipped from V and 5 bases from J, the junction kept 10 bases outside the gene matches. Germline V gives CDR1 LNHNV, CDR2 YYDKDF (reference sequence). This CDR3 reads CATAAKTGYQPQHF. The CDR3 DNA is TGTGCCACGGCGGCAAAGACAGGGTATCAGCCCCAGCATTTT.

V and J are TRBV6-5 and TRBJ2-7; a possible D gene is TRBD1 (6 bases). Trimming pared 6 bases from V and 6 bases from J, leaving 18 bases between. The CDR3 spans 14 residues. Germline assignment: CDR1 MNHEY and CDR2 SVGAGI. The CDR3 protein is CASSPNRVGIEQYF. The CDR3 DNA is TGTGCCAGCAGCCCAAACAGGGTCGGTATCGAGCAGTACTTC.

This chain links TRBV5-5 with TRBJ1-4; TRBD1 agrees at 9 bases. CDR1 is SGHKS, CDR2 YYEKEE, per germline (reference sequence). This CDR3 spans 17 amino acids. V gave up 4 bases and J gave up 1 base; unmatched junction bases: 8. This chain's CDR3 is CASSRTGEQQTNEKLFF. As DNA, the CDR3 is TGTGCCAGCAGCCGGACAGGGGAGCAACAAACTAATGAAAAACTGTTTTTT.

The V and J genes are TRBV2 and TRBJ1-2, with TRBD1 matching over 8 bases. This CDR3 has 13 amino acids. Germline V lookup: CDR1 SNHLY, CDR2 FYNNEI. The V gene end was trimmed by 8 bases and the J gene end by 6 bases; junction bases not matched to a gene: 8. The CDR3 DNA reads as TGTGCCAGCCCGAAGGCAGGGGGCGATGGCTACACCTTC. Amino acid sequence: CASPKAGGDGYTF.

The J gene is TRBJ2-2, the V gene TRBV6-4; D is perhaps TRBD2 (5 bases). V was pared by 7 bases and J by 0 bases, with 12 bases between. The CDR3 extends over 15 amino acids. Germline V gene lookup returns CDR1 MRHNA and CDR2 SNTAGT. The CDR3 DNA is TGTGCCAGCAATGGAGGAATCCCGAACACCGGGGAGCTGTTTTTT. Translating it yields CASNGGIPNTGELFF.

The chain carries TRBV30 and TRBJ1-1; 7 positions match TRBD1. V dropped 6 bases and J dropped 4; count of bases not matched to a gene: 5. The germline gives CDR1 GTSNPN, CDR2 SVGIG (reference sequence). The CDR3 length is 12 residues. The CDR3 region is CACRGDVTEAFF. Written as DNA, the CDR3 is TGTGCCTGCAGGGGGGATGTCACTGAAGCTTTCTTT.

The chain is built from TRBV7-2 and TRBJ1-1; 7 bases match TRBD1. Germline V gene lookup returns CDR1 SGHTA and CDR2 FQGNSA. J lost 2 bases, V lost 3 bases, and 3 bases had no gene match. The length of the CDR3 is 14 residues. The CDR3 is CASSFAGGNTEAFF. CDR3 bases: TGTGCCAGCAGCTTTGCAGGGGGAAACACTGAAGCTTTCTTT.

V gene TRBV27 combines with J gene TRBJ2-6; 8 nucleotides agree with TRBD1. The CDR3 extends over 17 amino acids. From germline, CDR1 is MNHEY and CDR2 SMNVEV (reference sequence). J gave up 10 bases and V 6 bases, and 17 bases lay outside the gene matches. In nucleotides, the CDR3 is TGTGCCAGCAGCCTCTACTCGGCAGGGGGCGAACCTAACGTCCTGACTTTC. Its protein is CASSLYSAGGEPNVLTF.

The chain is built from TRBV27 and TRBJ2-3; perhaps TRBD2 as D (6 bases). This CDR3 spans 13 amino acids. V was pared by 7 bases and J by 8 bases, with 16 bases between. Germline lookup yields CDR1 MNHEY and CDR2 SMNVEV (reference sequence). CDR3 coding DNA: TGTGCCAGCACCTCACCCGGGGGTCCTACGCAGTATTTT. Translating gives CASTSPGGPTQYF.